The TCR beta chain described here comes from a study of blood T cells in healthy people across ages. The study, taken as a whole, reports: Possibly, changes in expanded clonotypes were confounded because donor CMV status was unknown.

Sample-barcoded 5' priming and a J-beta primer mix drove a second PCR of 7 to 11 cycles. TCRdb re-called the 5' RACE reads through MiXCR, storing one row per CDR3 protein. The data show almost 550,000 distinct CDR3 sequences, with about 25% seen just once and 8.7% held by the top ten. CDR3 length: 11 residues. Germline V gene data show CDR1 as MNHEY and CDR2 as SVGEGT. Trimming took 4 bases from V and 13 from J, leaving 11 bases between them. A remark on this clonotype: No antigen is known for it.

This sample was also put to use in a study of T cells of mothers and their children. From that second work: Similar thymic selection effects on TCR recombination output appear in pairs, both related and unrelated. The study found slightly higher but non-significant overlap in related versus unrelated mother-child pairs.

This receptor was taken from a boy aged 10-17 years in good health. J is TRBJ2-4 and V is TRBV6-2 or TRBV6-3, with D tentatively TRBD1 (7 bases). Sequencing input: blood. CDR3 coding DNA: TGTGCCAGCAGTTGCGGGACAGCCCAGTACTTC. Translated, it gives CASSCGTAQYF.